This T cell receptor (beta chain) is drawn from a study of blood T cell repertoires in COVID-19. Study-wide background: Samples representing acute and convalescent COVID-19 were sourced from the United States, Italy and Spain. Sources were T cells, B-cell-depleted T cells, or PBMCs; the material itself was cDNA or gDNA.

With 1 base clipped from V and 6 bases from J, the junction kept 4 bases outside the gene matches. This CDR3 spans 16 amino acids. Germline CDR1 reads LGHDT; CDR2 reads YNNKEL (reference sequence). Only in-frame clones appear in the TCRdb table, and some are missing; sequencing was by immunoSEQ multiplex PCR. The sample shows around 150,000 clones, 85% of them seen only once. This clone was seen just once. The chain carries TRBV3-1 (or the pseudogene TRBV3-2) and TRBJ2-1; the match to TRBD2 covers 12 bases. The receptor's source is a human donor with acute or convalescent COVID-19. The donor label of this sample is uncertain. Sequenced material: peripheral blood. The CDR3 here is CASSQVGLAGSNEQFF. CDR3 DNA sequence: TGTGCCAGCAGCCAAGTAGGACTAGCGGGGAGCAATGAGCAGTTCTTC.